A single sample is the source of the 27 T cell receptor beta chains below, sequenced in a study of blood T cell repertoires in COVID-19. Produced via immunoSEQ multiplex PCR; TCRdb's table is partial and in-frame only. This repertoire shows about 370,000 clones, approximately 90% found once; its top ten account for roughly 1%. The sample was PBMCs or T cells enriched from blood (not recorded which). The source is a man aged 18 to 29 who had recovered from COVID-19.

V usage is TRBV9 and J usage is TRBJ2-5; 10 positions match TRBD2. Germline V lookup: CDR1 SGDLS, CDR2 YYNGEE. The CDR3 runs to 16 residues. Germline trimming cut 1 base from V and 2 bases from J; bases unmatched to any gene: 5. CDR3 in amino acids: CASSVSPAGGQETQYF. CDR3 in DNA: TGTGCCAGCAGCGTATCCCCAGCGGGAGGGCAAGAGACCCAGTACTTC.

The V call is TRBV25-1, the J call TRBJ1-4; D remains ambiguous. Germline loops: CDR1 MGHDK, CDR2 SYGVNS. This CDR3 has 14 amino acids. Trimming stripped 2 bases from V and 4 bases from J, with 8 bases between. CDR3 coding DNA: TGTGCCAGCAGTGAAGGGAGAAATAATGAAAAACTGTTTTTT. Protein sequence: CASSEGRNNEKLFF.

This sequence joins TRBV7-2 and TRBJ2-7; 11 positions agree with TRBD2. The CDR3 is 21 amino acids. Per germline, CDR1 SGHTA and CDR2 FQGNSA. With V trimmed by 0 bases and J by 3 bases, 19 bases remained unmatched. CDR3 sequence (DNA): TGTGCCAGCAGCTTAGCCCCTTCTTCTAGCGGGGGGCCTAAAAACTACTACGAGCAGTACTTC. Its protein is CASSLAPSSSGGPKNYYEQYF.

This chain uses TRBV7-2 with TRBJ1-1, with D hard to call. Deletions cut 1 base from V and 5 bases from J, with 11 bases between. From germline, CDR1 is SGHTA and CDR2 FQGNSA. This CDR3 comprises 14 residues. The CDR3 region has the DNA TGTGCCAGCAGCTTAGTCCCTCTAGGTACTGAAGCTTTCTTT. Translating gives CASSLVPLGTEAFF.

The chain carries TRBV9 and TRBJ1-2; TRBD1 aligns across 8 bases. V dropped 6 bases and J dropped 7; count of bases not matched to a gene: 11. Germline V gives CDR1 SGDLS, CDR2 YYNGEE. This CDR3 comprises 14 residues. The CDR3: CASNLDRGGGGYTF. The CDR3 nucleotides are TGTGCCAGCAACCTCGACAGGGGAGGAGGTGGCTACACCTTC.

This clone was recorded only once. The rearrangement uses TRBV5-6 and TRBJ2-7; a possible D gene is TRBD2 (6 bases). Germline assignment: CDR1 SGHDT and CDR2 YYEEEE. CDR3 size: 16 residues. Trimming left V 4 bases short and J 3 bases short, with 20 bases between. The CDR3 reads CASSPPTSFGGYEQYF. The DNA for the CDR3 is TGTGCCAGCAGCCCACCCACTAGTTTCGGGGGCTACGAGCAGTACTTC.

The CDR3 coding sequence is TGTGCCAGTAGTTTGGGGTGGGGGGGCAATCAGCCCCAGCATTTT. This gives the protein CASSLGWGGNQPQHF. The chain couples TRBV19 to TRBJ1-5; tentative D call: TRBD1 (5 bases). Between the trimmed V and J ends, which lost 5 bases and 2 bases, there was a span of 13 bases. Germline CDR1 reads LNHDA; CDR2 reads SQIVND (reference sequence). The CDR3 length is 15 residues.

CDR3 protein: CASSLDRSNEKLFF. The CDR3 DNA reads as TGTGCCAGCAGCTTAGACAGGTCTAATGAAAAACTGTTTTTT. The chain joins TRBV7-8 to TRBJ1-4, with D perhaps matching TRBD1 (5 bases). The V end was cut by 1 base, the J end by 3 bases, with 6 bases between. The CDR3 spans 14 residues. CDR1 is SGHVS, CDR2 FQNEAQ, per germline.

This clone was seen many times. The V call is TRBV7-9, the J call TRBJ1-1; a weak D match, TRBD1 (5 bases). V shed 3 bases and J shed 3 bases, with 11 bases lying between them. Germline V lookup: CDR1 SEHNR, CDR2 FQNEAQ (reference sequence). The CDR3 is 14 residues long. CDR3 nucleotide sequence: TGTGCCAGCAGCTTGCGGGGCGATGACACTGAAGCTTTCTTT. The encoded protein is CASSLRGDDTEAFF.

The chain couples TRBV11-3 to TRBJ2-7; 8 bases align to TRBD2. The trim removed 0 bases at V and 6 bases at J, leaving 10 bases unmatched. CDR1 is SGHNT, CDR2 YENEEA, per germline. The CDR3 totals 16 residues. CDR3 bases: TGTGCCAGCAGCTTAGATGGGGCGGGAGGCCATATCGAGCAGTACTTC. Amino acids: CASSLDGAGGHIEQYF.

The chain recombines TRBV24-1 with TRBJ2-5; 12 bases align to TRBD2. The J segment lost 5 bases and the V segment lost 4 bases, leaving 7 bases of the junction unmatched. Germline V gene sequence: CDR1 KGHDR, CDR2 SFDVKD. This CDR3 contains 16 residues. The CDR3 loop is CATSDTRLAGVETQYF. The CDR3 coding sequence is TGTGCCACCAGTGACACCCGACTAGCGGGAGTGGAGACCCAGTACTTC.

The genes are TRBV4-2 and TRBJ2-4; TRBD2 matches at 8 bases. With V trimmed by 0 bases and J by 4 bases, 5 bases remained unmatched. Germline V gene data show CDR1 as LGHNA and CDR2 as YNFKEQ. The CDR3 sequence is 16 residues long. Written as DNA, the CDR3 is TGTGCCAGCAGCCAAGATCTTGCGGGGGGTAAAAACATTCAGTACTTC. The encoded protein is CASSQDLAGGKNIQYF.

The chain couples TRBV18 to TRBJ1-2, with 7 bases matching TRBD1. The CDR3 is made up of 17 amino acids. V was clipped by 2 bases and J by 4 bases; unmatched bases: 13. Per germline, CDR1 KGHSH and CDR2 LQKENI. Here the CDR3 DNA reads TGTGCCAGCTCACCAGAAACGGCCGGGACAGACCTCTATGGCTACACCTTC. This translates into CASSPETAGTDLYGYTF.

The CDR3 spells CASSLPTSGKYTDTQYF. In DNA, the CDR3 is TGTGCCAGCAGCTTACCGACTAGCGGGAAATACACAGATACGCAGTATTTT. The gene calls are TRBV7-3 and TRBJ2-3; 11 positions agree with TRBD2. This CDR3 has 17 residues. Germline V gene sequence: CDR1 SGHTA, CDR2 FQGTGA. With V trimmed by 2 bases and J by 2 bases, 6 bases remained unmatched.

The chain combines TRBV4-2 with TRBJ1-1; tentative D call: TRBD1 (5 bases). V was trimmed by 0 bases and J by 5 bases, leaving 7 bases between them. Per the germline V gene, CDR1 is LGHNA and CDR2 is YNFKEQ. CDR3 size: 13 residues. CDR3 sequence reads: CASSQDRGTEAFF. As DNA, the CDR3 is TGTGCCAGCAGCCAAGATCGGGGGACTGAAGCTTTCTTT.

This clone showed up just once. V and J are TRBV27 and TRBJ1-5; possibly TRBD1 for D (5 bases). The CDR3 totals 14 residues. Per the germline V gene, CDR1 is MNHEY and CDR2 is SMNVEV (reference sequence). V was clipped by 3 bases and J by 3 bases, with 9 bases between them. In DNA, the CDR3 is TGTGCCAGCAGTTTTCAGGGTACCAATCAGCCCCAGCATTTT. Amino acids: CASSFQGTNQPQHF.

This chain links TRBV29-1 with TRBJ2-5; 7 nucleotides line up with TRBD1. This CDR3 is 13 amino acids long. Germline trimming cut 6 bases from V and 2 bases from J; bases unmatched to any gene: 6. Germline V CDR1 and CDR2: SQVTM, ANQGSEA. The CDR3 reads CSVRTGGQETQYF. The CDR3 nucleotides are TGCAGCGTACGGACAGGCGGGCAAGAGACCCAGTACTTC.

This clone showed up just a few times. The chain recombines TRBV5-1 with TRBJ1-3; 10 nucleotides agree with TRBD1. V lost 4 bases to trimming and J lost 0 bases; unmatched junction nucleotides: 4. The CDR3 totals 16 residues. Germline V CDR1 and CDR2: SGHRS, YFSETQ. DNA for the CDR3: TGCGCCAGCAGCCAGAGACAGGGGGCCTCTGGAAACACCATATATTTT. This codes for CASSQRQGASGNTIYF.

The gene calls are TRBV6-4 and TRBJ1-6, with D unclear. The CDR3 has 14 amino acids. V lost 2 bases and J lost 7, with 9 bases in between. Germline values: CDR1 MRHNA, CDR2 SNTAGT. The CDR3 loop is CASSDGRKNSPLHF. CDR3 in DNA: TGTGCCAGCAGTGACGGGAGAAAAAATTCACCCCTCCACTTT.

The rearrangement uses TRBV14 and TRBJ2-1; D is uncertain. Looked up from germline, CDR1 is SGHDN and CDR2 is FVKESK. This CDR3 spans 15 amino acids. Trimming left V 4 bases short and J 5 bases short, with 15 bases between. CDR3 sequence (DNA): TGTGCCAGCAGCCCGGGTCCCCAGACCCACAATGAGCAGTTCTTC. It yields the protein CASSPGPQTHNEQFF.

This clone was seen a few times. This chain uses TRBV19 with TRBJ1-1; D is unclear. V gave up 6 bases and J gave up 2 bases, with 13 bases separating them. Germline V gene sequence: CDR1 LNHDA, CDR2 SQIVND (reference sequence). The CDR3 is made up of 14 amino acids. For the CDR3, the DNA is TGTGCCAGTAGCTCCGGGAATTCTAACACTGAAGCTTTCTTT. This sequence encodes CASSSGNSNTEAFF.

This clone was found once. This chain connects TRBV28 to TRBJ1-3; D ambiguous. The CDR3 has 12 amino acids. Trimming removed 6 bases at V and 4 bases at J, with 7 bases between. Germline values: CDR1 MDHEN, CDR2 SYDVKM. The CDR3 protein is CASRSQGNTIYF. DNA for the CDR3: TGTGCCAGCAGGTCTCAGGGAAACACCATATATTTT.

The chain recombines TRBV5-4 with TRBJ1-2; 7 nucleotides line up with TRBD1. CDR1 and CDR2 from the germline V gene are SGHNT and YYREEE (reference sequence). Trimming removed 5 bases from V and 0 bases from J; junction bases left unmatched: 7. This CDR3 spans 15 amino acids. The CDR3 nucleotides are TGTGCCAGCAGACCACAGGGGCAAACTAACTATGGCTACACCTTC. As protein: CASRPQGQTNYGYTF.

V and J are TRBV12-3 or TRBV12-4 and TRBJ1-4; TRBD1 matches 7 bases. The CDR3 covers 13 residues. After removal of 6 bases from V and 6 bases from J, the junction contained 4 bases not matched to a gene. The CDR3 region is CASRPGTDEKLFF. The CDR3 coding sequence is TGTGCCAGCAGGCCCGGGACAGATGAAAAACTGTTTTTT.

The chain employs TRBV27 and TRBJ1-1, with 10 nucleotides matching TRBD1. CDR3 length: 16 residues. Germline V gene data show CDR1 as MNHEY and CDR2 as SMNVEV (reference sequence). Trimming removed 5 bases from V and 6 bases from J; junction bases left unmatched: 12. The CDR3 region has the DNA TGTGCCAGCAGTCGTGGACAGGGGGGCAATGGCGCTGAAGCTTTCTTT. The encoded protein is CASSRGQGGNGAEAFF.

The gene calls are TRBV4-1 and TRBJ1-1, with D unclear. Trimming took off 0 bases at V and 3 bases at J, with 17 bases between the two ends. CDR1 is MGHRA and CDR2 is YSYEKL in the germline V gene. CDR3 length equals 17 residues. The CDR3 coding sequence is TGCGCCAGCAGCCAAGATCCGCGGGGTCATGGGTACACTGAAGCTTTCTTT. Its protein product is CASSQDPRGHGYTEAFF.

V and J are TRBV12-3 or TRBV12-4 and TRBJ2-5; D not certain. The ends were cut back, 2 bases at V and 2 bases at J, with 6 bases in the middle. The CDR3 sequence is 13 residues long. DNA for the CDR3: TGTGCCAGCAGTTTAATAACTCAAGAGACCCAGTACTTC. Translated, it gives CASSLITQETQYF.